The present entry profiles one TCR beta chain with its context. This entry is derived from a study of blood T cell repertoires in COVID-19. The protocol was immunoSEQ multiplex PCR, while the TCRdb copy is restricted to in-frame clones and leaves out a portion. The sample yields 240,000 or so clones, roughly 77% seen once. Germline V gene lookup returns CDR1 SGDLS and CDR2 YYNGEE. CDR3 length: 15 amino acids. The V segment lost 0 bases and the J segment 3 bases; nucleotides outside the gene matches: 6. This clonotype was obtained from a woman of 80 years or more with acute or convalescent COVID-19. V gene TRBV9 combines with J gene TRBJ2-7; 7 nucleotides align to TRBD2. The specimen sequenced was peripheral blood. The CDR3 loop reads CASSVAIGLDYEQYF. In DNA, the CDR3 is TGTGCCAGCAGCGTAGCCATAGGACTAGACTACGAGCAGTACTTC.